Detailed here is one T cell receptor (beta chain). The antigen remains unidentified. The source of the sample is a study of OX40 agonist ivuxolimab in advanced cancers. The wider study: Patients in the trial were receiving intravenous ivuxolimab every 2 weeks, at doses of 0.01 to 10 mg/kg. Eligibility rules accepted prior anti-PD-1, anti-PD-L1 or anti-CTLA-4 therapy, and around 43% had some.

Sampled blood was obtained at baseline, cycle 4 day 1, and cycle 7 day 1. TCRdb's copy holds only in-frame clones and misses some; the assay was immunoSEQ multiplex PCR. This sample carries some 74,000 clones, around 94% of them seen once, and the ten largest clones take 8% to 10%. Germline V lookup: CDR1 LNHDA, CDR2 SQIVND (reference sequence). Trimming removed 8 bases at V and 8 bases at J, with 12 bases between. The CDR3 has 12 residues. The study, taken as a whole, reports: At 0.1 to 3.0 mg/kg and by week 6, CD4+ and CD8+ T cells in the blood had expanded clonally.

The material was CD4+ or CD8+ T cells sorted from blood, obtained in a trial of the OX40 agonist ivuxolimab. The sequence was obtained from an adult with an advanced solid tumor such as melanoma, head and neck, liver or kidney cancer. The gene calls are TRBV19 and TRBJ2-2; possibly TRBD1 for D (5 bases). Here the CDR3 reads CASGWQGGELFF. For the CDR3, the DNA is TGTGCCAGTGGCTGGCAGGGTGGGGAGCTGTTTTTT.